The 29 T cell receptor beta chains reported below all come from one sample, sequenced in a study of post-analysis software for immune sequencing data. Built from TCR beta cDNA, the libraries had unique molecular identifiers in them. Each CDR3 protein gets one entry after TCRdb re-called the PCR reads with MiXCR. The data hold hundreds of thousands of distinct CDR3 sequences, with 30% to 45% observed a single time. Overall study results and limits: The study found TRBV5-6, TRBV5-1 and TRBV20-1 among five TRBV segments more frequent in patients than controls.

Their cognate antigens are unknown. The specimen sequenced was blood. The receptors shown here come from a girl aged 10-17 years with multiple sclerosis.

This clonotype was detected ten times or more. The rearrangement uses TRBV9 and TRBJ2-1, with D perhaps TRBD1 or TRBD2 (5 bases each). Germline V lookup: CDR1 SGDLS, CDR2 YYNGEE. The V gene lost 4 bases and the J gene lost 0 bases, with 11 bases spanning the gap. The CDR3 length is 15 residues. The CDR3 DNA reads TGTGCCAGCAGCCAAGGGACCTCCTCCTACAATGAGCAGTTCTTC. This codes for CASSQGTSSYNEQFF.

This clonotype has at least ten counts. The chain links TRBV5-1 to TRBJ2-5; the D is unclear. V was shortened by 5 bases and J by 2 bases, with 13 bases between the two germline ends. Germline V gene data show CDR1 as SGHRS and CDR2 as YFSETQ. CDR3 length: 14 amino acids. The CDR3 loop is CASRRDGWQETQYF. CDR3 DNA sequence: TGCGCCAGCAGACGTGATGGGTGGCAAGAGACCCAGTACTTC.

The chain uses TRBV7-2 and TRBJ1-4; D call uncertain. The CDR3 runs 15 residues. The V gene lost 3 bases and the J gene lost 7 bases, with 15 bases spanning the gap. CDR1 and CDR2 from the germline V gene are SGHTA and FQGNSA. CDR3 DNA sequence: TGTGCCAGCAGCTTTAGTAAGGCATTGGGTGAAAAACTGTTTTTT. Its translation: CASSFSKALGEKLFF. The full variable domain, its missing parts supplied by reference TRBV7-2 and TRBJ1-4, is GAGVSQSPSNKVTEKGKDVELRCDPISGHTALYWYRQSLGQGLEFLIYFQGNSAPDKSGLPSDRFSAERTGGSVSTLTIQRTQQEDSAVYLCASSFSKALGEKLFFGSGTQLSVL.

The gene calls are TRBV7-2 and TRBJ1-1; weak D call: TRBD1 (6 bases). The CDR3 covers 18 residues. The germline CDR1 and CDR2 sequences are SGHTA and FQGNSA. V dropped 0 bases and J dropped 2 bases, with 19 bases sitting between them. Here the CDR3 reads CASSLAGQGPHFNTEAFF. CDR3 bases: TGTGCCAGCAGCTTAGCCGGGCAGGGGCCCCACTTCAACACTGAAGCTTTCTTT.

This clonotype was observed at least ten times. DNA for the CDR3: TGCAGTGCAACGACTAGCGGGAGGCTCTACAGAGGTGAGCAGTTCTTC. Protein sequence: CSATTSGRLYRGEQFF. This chain links TRBV20-1 with TRBJ2-1; 13 nucleotides match TRBD2. The CDR3 spans 16 residues. Germline V CDR1 and CDR2: DFQATT, SNEGSKA (reference sequence). After removal of 6 bases from V and 9 bases from J, the junction contained 14 bases not matched to a gene.

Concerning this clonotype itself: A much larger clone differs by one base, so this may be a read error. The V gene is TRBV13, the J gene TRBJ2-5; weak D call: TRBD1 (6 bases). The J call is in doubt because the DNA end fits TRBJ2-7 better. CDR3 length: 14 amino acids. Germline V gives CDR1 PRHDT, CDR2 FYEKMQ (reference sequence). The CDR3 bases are TGTGCCACCAGTTCTAGGGGGATACGACGCGAGCAGTACTTC. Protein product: CATSSRGIRREQYF.

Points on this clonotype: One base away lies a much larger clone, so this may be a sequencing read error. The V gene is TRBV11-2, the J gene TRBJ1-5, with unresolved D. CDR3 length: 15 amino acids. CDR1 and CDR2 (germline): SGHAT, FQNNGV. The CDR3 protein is CAGSLDPGSNQPQHF. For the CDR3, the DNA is TGTGCCGGCAGCTTAGATCCGGGCAGCAATCAGCCCCAGCATTTT.

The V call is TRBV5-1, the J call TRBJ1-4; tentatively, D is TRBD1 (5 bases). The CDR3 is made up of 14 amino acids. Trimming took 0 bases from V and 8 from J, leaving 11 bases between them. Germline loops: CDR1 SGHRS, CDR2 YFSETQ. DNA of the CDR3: TGCGCCAGCAGCTTGGTTGGGGCCAAGGAAAAACTGTTTTTT. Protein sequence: CASSLVGAKEKLFF.

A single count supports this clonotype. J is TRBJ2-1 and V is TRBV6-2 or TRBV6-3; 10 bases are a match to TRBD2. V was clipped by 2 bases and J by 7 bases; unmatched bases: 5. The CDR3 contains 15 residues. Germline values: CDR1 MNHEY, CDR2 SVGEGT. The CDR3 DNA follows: TGTGCCAGCAGTTACCGGTCTAGCGGGGGTAATGAGCAGTTCTTC. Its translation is CASSYRSSGGNEQFF.

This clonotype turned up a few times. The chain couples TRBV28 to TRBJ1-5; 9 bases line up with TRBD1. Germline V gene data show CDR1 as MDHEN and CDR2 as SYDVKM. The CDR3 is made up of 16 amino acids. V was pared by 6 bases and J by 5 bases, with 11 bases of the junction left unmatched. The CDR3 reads CASSTRDRGIDQPQHF. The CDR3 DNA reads TGTGCCAGCAGCACCCGTGACAGGGGGATTGATCAGCCCCAGCATTTT.

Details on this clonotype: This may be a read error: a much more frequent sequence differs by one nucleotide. The CDR3 DNA is TGTGCCATCAGGGACGCTAGCGGGACCTACAATGGGCAGTTCTTC. Translating it yields CAIRDASGTYNGQFF. This chain links TRBV10-3 with TRBJ2-1; 9 bases map to TRBD2. CDR1 and CDR2 (germline): ENHRY, SYGVKD. This CDR3 contains 15 residues.

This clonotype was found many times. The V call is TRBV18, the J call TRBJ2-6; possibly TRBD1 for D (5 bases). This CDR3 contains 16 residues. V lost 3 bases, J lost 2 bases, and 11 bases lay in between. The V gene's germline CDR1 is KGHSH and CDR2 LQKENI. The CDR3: CASSPLSGTGANVLTF. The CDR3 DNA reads TGTGCCAGCTCACCCCTCTCAGGGACTGGGGCCAACGTCCTGACTTTC. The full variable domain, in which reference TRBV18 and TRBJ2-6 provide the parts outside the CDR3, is NAGVMQNPRHLVRRRGQEARLRCSPMKGHSHVYWYRQLPEEGLKFMVYLQKENIIDESGMPKERFSAEFPKEGPSILRIQQVVRGDSAAYFCASSPLSGTGANVLTFGAGSRLTVL.

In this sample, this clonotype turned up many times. The CDR3 protein is CATIWQGRENTEAFF. The CDR3 DNA is TGTGCCACCATTTGGCAGGGACGGGAGAACACTGAAGCTTTCTTT. The chain links TRBV15 to TRBJ1-1, with a possible D match to TRBD1 (5 bases). CDR3 length equals 15 residues. Germline values: CDR1 LNHNV, CDR2 YYDKDF (reference sequence). Trimming removed 7 bases at V and 1 base at J, with 16 bases between.

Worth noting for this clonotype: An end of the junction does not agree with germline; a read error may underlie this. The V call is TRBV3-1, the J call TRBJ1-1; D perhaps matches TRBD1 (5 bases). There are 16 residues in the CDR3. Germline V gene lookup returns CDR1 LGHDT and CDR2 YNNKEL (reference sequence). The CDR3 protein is CTSSPTWGGMNTEAFF. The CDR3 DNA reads TGTACCAGCAGCCCTACGTGGGGGGGGATGAACACTGAAGCTTTCTTT.

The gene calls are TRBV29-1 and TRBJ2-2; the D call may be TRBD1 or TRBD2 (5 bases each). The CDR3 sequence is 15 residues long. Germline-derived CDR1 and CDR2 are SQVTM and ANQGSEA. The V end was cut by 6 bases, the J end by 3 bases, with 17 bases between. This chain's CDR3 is CSVLRTDRYTGELFF. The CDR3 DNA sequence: TGCAGCGTGCTCCGGACTGACAGATACACCGGGGAGCTGTTTTTT.

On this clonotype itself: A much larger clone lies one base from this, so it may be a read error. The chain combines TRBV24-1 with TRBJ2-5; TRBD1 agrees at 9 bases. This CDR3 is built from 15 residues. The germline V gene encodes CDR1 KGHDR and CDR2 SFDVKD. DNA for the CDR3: TGTGCCGCCAGTGACATGGGACAGGGTGAAGAGACCCAGTACTTC. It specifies CAASDMGQGEETQYF.

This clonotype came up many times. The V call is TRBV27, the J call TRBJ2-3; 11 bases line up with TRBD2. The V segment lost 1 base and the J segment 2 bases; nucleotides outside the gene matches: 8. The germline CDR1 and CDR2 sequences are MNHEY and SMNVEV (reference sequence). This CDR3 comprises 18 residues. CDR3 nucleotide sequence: TGTGCCAGCAGTTTATGGGCTAGCGGGGGGCCTTCCACAGATACGCAGTATTTT. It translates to CASSLWASGGPSTDTQYF.

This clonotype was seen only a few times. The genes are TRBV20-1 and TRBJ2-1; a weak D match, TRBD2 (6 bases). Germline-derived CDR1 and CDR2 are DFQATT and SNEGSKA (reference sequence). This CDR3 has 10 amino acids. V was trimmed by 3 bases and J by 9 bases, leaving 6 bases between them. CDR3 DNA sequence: TGCAGTGCTAGGGGGGGTGAGCAGTTCTTC. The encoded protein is CSARGGEQFF.

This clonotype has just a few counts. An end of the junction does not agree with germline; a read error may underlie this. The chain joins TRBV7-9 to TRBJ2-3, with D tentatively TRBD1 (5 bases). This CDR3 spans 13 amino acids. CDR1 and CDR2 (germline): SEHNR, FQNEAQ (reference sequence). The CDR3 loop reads CAGSLGGTDTQYF. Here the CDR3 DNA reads TGTGCCGGCAGCTTAGGGGGCACAGATACGCAGTATTTT.

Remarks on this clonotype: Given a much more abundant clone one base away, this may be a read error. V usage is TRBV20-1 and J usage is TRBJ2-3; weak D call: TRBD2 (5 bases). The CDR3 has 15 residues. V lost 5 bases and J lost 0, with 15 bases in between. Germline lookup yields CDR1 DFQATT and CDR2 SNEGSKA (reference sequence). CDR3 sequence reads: CSAANASFSTDTQYF. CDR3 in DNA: TGCAGTGCTGCCAATGCTAGCTTTAGCACAGATACGCAGTATTTT.

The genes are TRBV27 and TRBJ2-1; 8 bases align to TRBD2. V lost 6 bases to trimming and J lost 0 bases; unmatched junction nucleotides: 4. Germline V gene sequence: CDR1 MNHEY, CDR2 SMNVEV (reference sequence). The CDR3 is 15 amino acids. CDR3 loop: CASSRSGASYNEQFF. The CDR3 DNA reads TGTGCCAGCAGCCGTAGCGGGGCCTCCTACAATGAGCAGTTCTTC.

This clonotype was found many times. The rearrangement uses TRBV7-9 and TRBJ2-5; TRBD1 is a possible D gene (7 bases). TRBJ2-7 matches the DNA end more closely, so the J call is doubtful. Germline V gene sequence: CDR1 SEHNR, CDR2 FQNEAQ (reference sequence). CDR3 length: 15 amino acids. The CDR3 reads CASSLSGGAGGEQYF. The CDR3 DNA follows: TGTGCCAGCAGCTTAAGTGGAGGGGCAGGGGGCGAGCAGTACTTC.

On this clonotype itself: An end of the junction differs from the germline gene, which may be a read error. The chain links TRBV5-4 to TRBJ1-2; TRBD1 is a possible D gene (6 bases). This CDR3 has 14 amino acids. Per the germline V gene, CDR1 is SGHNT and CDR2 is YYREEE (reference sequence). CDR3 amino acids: CASSLGDRNYVYTF. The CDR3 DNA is TGTGCCAGCAGCCTCGGCGACAGGAACTATGTCTACACCTTC.

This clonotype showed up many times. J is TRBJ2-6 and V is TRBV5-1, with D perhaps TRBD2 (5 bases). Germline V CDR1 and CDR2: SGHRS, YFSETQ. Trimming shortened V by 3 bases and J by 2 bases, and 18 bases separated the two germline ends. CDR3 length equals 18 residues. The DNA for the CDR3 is TGCGCCAGCAGCTCCCTAGCAGGACCAACTGCTGGGGCCAACGTCCTGACTTTC. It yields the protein CASSSLAGPTAGANVLTF.

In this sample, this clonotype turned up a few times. Written as DNA, the CDR3 is TGTGCCAGCAGCTTGATGACGGGGAGTTGGGGCTACACCTTC. Its protein is CASSLMTGSWGYTF. The chain combines TRBV5-4 with TRBJ1-2, with D hard to call. The CDR3 sequence is 14 residues long. CDR1 and CDR2 (germline): SGHNT, YYREEE (reference sequence). V dropped 1 base and J dropped 8 bases, with 15 bases sitting between them.

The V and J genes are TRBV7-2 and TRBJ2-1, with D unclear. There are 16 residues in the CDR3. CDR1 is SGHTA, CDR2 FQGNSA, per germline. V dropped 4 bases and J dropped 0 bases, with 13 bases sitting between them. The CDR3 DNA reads TGTGCCAGCAGCTCCGACGACACGAGCTCCTACAATGAGCAGTTCTTC. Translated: CASSSDDTSSYNEQFF.

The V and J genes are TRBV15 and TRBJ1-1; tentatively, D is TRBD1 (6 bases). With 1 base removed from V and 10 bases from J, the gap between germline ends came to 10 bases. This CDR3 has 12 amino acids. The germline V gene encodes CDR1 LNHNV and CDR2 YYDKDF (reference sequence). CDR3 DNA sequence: TGTGCCACCAGCAGAGGAGGGGGGGGAGCTTTCTTT. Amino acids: CATSRGGGGAFF.

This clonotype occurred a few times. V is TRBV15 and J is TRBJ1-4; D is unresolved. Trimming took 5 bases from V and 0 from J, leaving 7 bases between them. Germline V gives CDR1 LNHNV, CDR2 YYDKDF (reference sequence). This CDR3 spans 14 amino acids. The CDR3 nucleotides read TGTGCCACCAGCGGCGGGTCAACTAATGAAAAACTGTTTTTT. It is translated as CATSGGSTNEKLFF.

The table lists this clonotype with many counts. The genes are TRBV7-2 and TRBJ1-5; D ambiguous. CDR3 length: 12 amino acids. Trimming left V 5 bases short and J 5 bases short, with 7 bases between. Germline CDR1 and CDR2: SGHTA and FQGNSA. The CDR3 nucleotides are TGTGCCAGCAGCGTAGATCATCAGCCCCAGCATTTT. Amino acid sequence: CASSVDHQPQHF.